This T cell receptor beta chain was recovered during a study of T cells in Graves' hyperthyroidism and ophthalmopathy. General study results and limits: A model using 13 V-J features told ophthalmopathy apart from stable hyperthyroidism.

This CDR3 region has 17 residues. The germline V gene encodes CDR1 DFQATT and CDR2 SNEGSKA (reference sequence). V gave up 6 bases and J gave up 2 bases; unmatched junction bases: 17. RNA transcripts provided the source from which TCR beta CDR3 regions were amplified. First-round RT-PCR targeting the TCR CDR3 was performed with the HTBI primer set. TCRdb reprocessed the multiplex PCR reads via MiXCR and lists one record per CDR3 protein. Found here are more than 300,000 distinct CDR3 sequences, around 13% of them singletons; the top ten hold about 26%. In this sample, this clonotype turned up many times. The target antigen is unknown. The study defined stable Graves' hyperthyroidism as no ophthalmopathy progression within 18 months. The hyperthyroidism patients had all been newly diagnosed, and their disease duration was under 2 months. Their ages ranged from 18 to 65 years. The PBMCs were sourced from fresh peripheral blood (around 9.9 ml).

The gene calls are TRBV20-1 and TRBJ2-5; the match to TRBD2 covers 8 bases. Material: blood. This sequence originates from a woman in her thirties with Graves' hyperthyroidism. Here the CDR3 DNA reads TGCAGTGCCCCCGTAAGGGTGGCGGGAGGAAGGCAAGAGACCCAGTACTTC. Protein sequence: CSAPVRVAGGRQETQYF.